The 26 T cell receptor beta chains reported below all come from one sample, sequenced in a study of blood T cell repertoires in COVID-19 (dated by TCRdb to 2020 to 2022). The library was made by the immunoSEQ multiplex PCR assay. Entries here come from immuneACCESS through TCRdb and include only in-frame sequences with V and J called. Some clones fail to appear in such tables; in the studies checked, an unresolved V gene covers under half of the shortfall, and the cause of the remainder is unknown. This sample holds 200,000 to 250,000 clones; roughly four fifths were observed only once. The leading ten clones occupy roughly 4.8% of the sample. The sample was PBMCs or T cells enriched from blood (not recorded which). These receptors were collected from a woman in her forties or fifties who had been exposed to COVID-19.

This clone was picked up one time. The chain uses TRBV7-2 and TRBJ1-1; TRBD1 is a possible D gene (5 bases). V was shortened by 5 bases and J by 2 bases, with 9 bases between the two germline ends. Germline V lookup: CDR1 SGHTA, CDR2 FQGNSA. The CDR3 has 13 amino acids. CDR3 in DNA: TGTGCCAGCAGCCTACAGGATAACACTGAAGCTTTCTTT. This gives the protein CASSLQDNTEAFF.

The chain combines TRBV29-1 with TRBJ1-4; perhaps TRBD1 as D (5 bases). The ends were cut back, 4 bases at V and 7 bases at J, with 16 bases in the middle. CDR1 is SQVTM and CDR2 is ANQGSEA in the germline V gene. The CDR3 runs to 14 residues. The CDR3 DNA reads as TGCAGCGTTGCCTTGGGACTCGGGGGTGAAAAACTGTTTTTT. This gives the protein CSVALGLGGEKLFF.

The chain has TRBV24-1 and TRBJ2-1; D perhaps matches TRBD2 (6 bases). Per the germline V gene, CDR1 is KGHDR and CDR2 is SFDVKD. CDR3 length equals 16 residues. Trimming shortened V by 4 bases and J by 4 bases, and 16 bases separated the two germline ends. CDR3 amino acids: CATSDPTDGGYNEQFF. The CDR3 coding sequence is TGTGCCACCAGTGACCCGACAGATGGGGGGTACAATGAGCAGTTCTTC.

This clone was recorded only once. The same CDR3 can be traced to other DNA sequences in this sample. The rearrangement links TRBV5-1 to TRBJ1-1; 9 nucleotides agree with TRBD1. Per the germline V gene, CDR1 is SGHRS and CDR2 is YFSETQ. Trimming took 2 bases from V and 5 from J; bases not matched to a gene: 4. The CDR3 has 14 residues. The CDR3 nucleotides are TGCGCCAGCAGCTTAGCCGGGACAGGGACTGAAGCTTTCTTT. Protein product: CASSLAGTGTEAFF. Using reference TRBV5-1 and TRBJ1-1 for the parts outside the CDR3, the full variable domain is KAGVTQTPRYLIKTRGQQVTLSCSPISGHRSVSWYQQTPGQGLQFLFEYFSETQRNKGNFPGRFSGRQFSNSRSEMNVSTLELGDSALYLCASSLAGTGTEAFFGQGTRLTVV.

This clone was detected only once. V is TRBV4-3 and J is TRBJ2-3; the D gene is possibly TRBD2 (6 bases). Germline lookup yields CDR1 LGHNA and CDR2 YSLEER. The V end lost 1 base, the J end lost 6 bases, and 14 bases lay between the germline ends. The CDR3 consists of 15 residues. CDR3 protein: CASSQGPAGIDTQYF. The CDR3 DNA reads TGCGCCAGCAGCCAAGGGCCGGCGGGGATCGATACGCAGTATTTT.

V is TRBV19 and J is TRBJ1-5, with 7 bases aligning to TRBD1. The CDR3 runs to 14 residues. V was clipped by 3 bases and J by 6 bases; unmatched bases: 5. CDR1 is LNHDA and CDR2 is SQIVND in the germline V gene (reference sequence). This chain's CDR3 is CASSIAAGGQPQHF. Written as DNA, the CDR3 is TGTGCCAGTAGTATTGCTGCAGGGGGTCAGCCCCAGCATTTT.

The rearrangement uses TRBV15 and TRBJ1-5; a possible D gene is TRBD1 (6 bases). The CDR3 is 13 residues long. Germline CDR1 is LNHNV and CDR2 is YYDKDF (reference sequence). V dropped 4 bases and J dropped 6 bases, with 10 bases sitting between them. CDR3 region: CATSTTGSQPQHF. The CDR3 bases are TGTGCCACCAGCACTACAGGGAGTCAGCCCCAGCATTTT.

This clone was seen a handful of times. The V call is TRBV11-2, the J call TRBJ2-7; D might be TRBD2 (6 bases). Germline CDR1 reads SGHAT; CDR2 reads FQNNGV. Trimming stripped 1 base from V and 9 bases from J, with 16 bases between. CDR3 length equals 14 residues. CDR3 residues: CASSLGGSSEAQYF. The CDR3 DNA is TGTGCCAGCAGCTTAGGAGGTTCTAGCGAGGCGCAGTACTTC.

The DNA of the CDR3 is TGTGCCAGCAGTGTTGGACTGGGAAACTATGGCTACACCTTC. This encodes CASSVGLGNYGYTF. The chain joins TRBV25-1 to TRBJ1-2; D remains unclear. V was clipped by 4 bases and J by 2 bases, with 11 bases between them. In germline, CDR1 is MGHDK, CDR2 SYGVNS. The CDR3 is 14 residues long.

V and J are TRBV10-3 and TRBJ2-7; D unclear. The CDR3 consists of 11 residues. From germline, CDR1 is ENHRY and CDR2 SYGVKD. V lost 0 bases to trimming and J lost 7 bases, with 4 bases between them. The chain's CDR3 is CAISESREQYF. CDR3 coding DNA: TGTGCCATCAGTGAGTCGCGTGAGCAGTACTTC.

The V and J genes are TRBV6-5 and TRBJ2-3; 7 bases align to TRBD1. CDR3 length equals 15 residues. Germline V gene sequence: CDR1 MNHEY, CDR2 SVGAGI. V trimming: 6 bases; J trimming: 0 bases; junction bases outside the gene matches: 6. CDR3 bases: TGTGCCAGCAGCCTCGGGACAGTGAGCACAGATACGCAGTATTTT. Its translation is CASSLGTVSTDTQYF.

In regard to this clone: Other DNA sequences in this sample translate to the same CDR3. This chain joins TRBV12-3 or TRBV12-4 and TRBJ2-5; 7 bases fit TRBD1. The V gene end was trimmed by 3 bases and the J gene end by 5 bases; junction bases not matched to a gene: 3. This CDR3 spans 13 amino acids. Here the CDR3 reads CASSLTGMETQYF. CDR3 nucleotide sequence: TGTGCCAGCAGTTTGACAGGGATGGAGACCCAGTACTTC.

This chain connects TRBV12-5 to TRBJ2-5, with 10 nucleotides matching TRBD1. Germline assignment: CDR1 LGHNT and CDR2 FRNRAP. The CDR3 totals 15 residues. V lost 5 bases, J lost 4 bases, and 7 bases stayed unmatched. The CDR3 bases are TGTGCTAGTGGTCCCGGGACAGGGGAGGGAGAGACCCAGTACTTC. Translation: CASGPGTGEGETQYF.

This clone was seen a single time. The gene calls are TRBV6-1 and TRBJ1-6; D is unclear. This CDR3 is built from 14 residues. Germline assignment: CDR1 MNHNS and CDR2 SASEGT. The V gene lost 1 base and the J gene lost 7 bases, with 8 bases spanning the gap. The CDR3: CASSEGLGNSPLHF. CDR3 DNA sequence: TGTGCCAGCAGTGAAGGGCTAGGCAATTCACCCCTCCACTTT.

The CDR3 DNA sequence: TGTGCCAGCAGTCGTAAAATGAACACTGAAGCTTTCTTT. It is translated as CASSRKMNTEAFF. The V gene is TRBV6-5, the J gene TRBJ1-1; D is ambiguous. Per the germline V gene, CDR1 is MNHEY and CDR2 is SVGAGI. Trimming pared 5 bases from V and 0 bases from J, leaving 7 bases between. The CDR3 sequence is 13 residues long.

In this sample, this clone turned up a few times. The genes are TRBV19 and TRBJ1-3; D remains unclear. Trimming left V 0 bases short and J 2 bases short, with 8 bases between. The germline V gene has CDR1 LNHDA and CDR2 SQIVND (reference sequence). The CDR3 contains 15 residues. The CDR3 loop is CASSIDSATGNTIYF. In DNA form, the CDR3 reads TGTGCCAGTAGTATAGATAGCGCAACTGGAAACACCATATATTTT.

This clone was counted a single time. V is TRBV14 and J is TRBJ1-2; 9 bases agree with TRBD1. The CDR3 runs to 15 residues. Germline V gives CDR1 SGHDN, CDR2 FVKESK. Germline trimming cut 0 bases from V and 7 bases from J; bases unmatched to any gene: 6. The CDR3 nucleotides are TGTGCCAGCAGCCAAGACCTTCGACAGGGGGGTGGCTACACCTTC. It specifies CASSQDLRQGGGYTF.

V is TRBV19 and J is TRBJ1-1; tentative D call: TRBD1 (5 bases). The CDR3 is 18 amino acids. Germline V gives CDR1 LNHDA, CDR2 SQIVND (reference sequence). Trimming stripped 5 bases from V and 1 base from J, with 23 bases between. The CDR3 spells CASSPQVSRATGNTEAFF. In nucleotides, the CDR3 is TGTGCCAGTAGTCCGCAAGTTTCCAGGGCCACGGGGAACACTGAAGCTTTCTTT.

The chain joins TRBV7-2 to TRBJ2-5; 8 bases are a match to TRBD2. After removal of 2 bases from V and 2 bases from J, the junction contained 10 bases not matched to a gene. The germline CDR1 and CDR2 sequences are SGHTA and FQGNSA. The CDR3 contains 17 residues. The CDR3 DNA reads TGTGCCAGCAGCTTAAATCGATTAGCGGGGCCGCAAGAGACCCAGTACTTC. Translation gives CASSLNRLAGPQETQYF.

The V call is TRBV6-5, the J call TRBJ1-1; TRBD1 aligns across 9 bases. The CDR3 totals 15 residues. Germline trimming cut 5 bases from V and 4 bases from J; bases unmatched to any gene: 8. CDR1 is MNHEY and CDR2 is SVGAGI in the germline V gene. Here the CDR3 DNA reads TGTGCCAGCAGTCTCCAAGGACAGGGGACCACTGAAGCTTTCTTT. Its translation: CASSLQGQGTTEAFF.

The rearrangement joins TRBV10-2 to TRBJ1-1; D possibly corresponds to TRBD1 (5 bases). Germline V gives CDR1 WSHSY, CDR2 SAAADI. CDR3 size: 12 residues. V shed 8 bases and J shed 6 bases, with 13 bases lying between them. The CDR3 loop is CASGNRYSEAFF. CDR3 coding DNA: TGCGCCAGCGGGAACAGGTACTCTGAAGCTTTCTTT.

The chain carries TRBV30 and TRBJ1-1; unclear D gene. Germline loops: CDR1 GTSNPN, CDR2 SVGIG (reference sequence). V was cut by 4 bases and J by 11 bases, with 17 bases left in between. The CDR3 loop spans 12 amino acids. CDR3 sequence (DNA): TGTGCCTGGATCCCGGCAGGCAGAGTCGCTTTCTTT. Protein product: CAWIPAGRVAFF.

This rearrangement joins TRBV2 to TRBJ1-2, with 11 bases fitting TRBD1. The CDR3 spans 15 residues. Per the germline V gene, CDR1 is SNHLY and CDR2 is FYNNEI. V was clipped by 6 bases and J by 4 bases; unmatched bases: 7. CDR3 loop: CASRRGGQGAYGYTF. The CDR3 nucleotides are TGTGCCAGCAGGAGAGGTGGACAGGGGGCCTATGGCTACACCTTC.

This chain uses TRBV5-1 with TRBJ2-5; tentative D call: TRBD2 (6 bases). The CDR3 is 15 residues long. V lost 1 base and J lost 1, with 11 bases in between. Germline V gene data show CDR1 as SGHRS and CDR2 as YFSETQ. Here the CDR3 DNA reads TGCGCCAGCAGCTTGATCGGGGGTGCCCAAGAGACCCAGTACTTC. Its protein product is CASSLIGGAQETQYF. The full variable domain, completed using reference TRBV5-1 and TRBJ2-5, is KAGVTQTPRYLIKTRGQQVTLSCSPISGHRSVSWYQQTPGQGLQFLFEYFSETQRNKGNFPGRFSGRQFSNSRSEMNVSTLELGDSALYLCASSLIGGAQETQYFGPGTRLLVL.

This clone was picked up many times. The J gene is TRBJ1-6, the V gene TRBV3-1 (or the pseudogene TRBV3-2); 9 nucleotides match TRBD1. The germline CDR1 and CDR2 sequences are LGHDT and YNNKEL (reference sequence). J was trimmed by 9 bases and V by 6 bases; bases with no gene match: 6. This CDR3 is built from 14 residues. CDR3 loop: CASSSYRGRSPLHF. The CDR3 DNA sequence: TGTGCCAGCAGTTCCTACAGGGGGCGTTCACCCCTCCACTTT.

The V call is TRBV7-2, the J call TRBJ2-2; 9 nucleotides align to TRBD1. The CDR3 loop spans 16 amino acids. Per the germline V gene, CDR1 is SGHTA and CDR2 is FQGNSA. Trimming cost V 5 bases and J 0 bases; bases outside gene matches: 4. The DNA of the CDR3 is TGTGCCAGCAGCATCACAGGGGGCGCGAACACCGGGGAGCTGTTTTTT. This translates into CASSITGGANTGELFF.